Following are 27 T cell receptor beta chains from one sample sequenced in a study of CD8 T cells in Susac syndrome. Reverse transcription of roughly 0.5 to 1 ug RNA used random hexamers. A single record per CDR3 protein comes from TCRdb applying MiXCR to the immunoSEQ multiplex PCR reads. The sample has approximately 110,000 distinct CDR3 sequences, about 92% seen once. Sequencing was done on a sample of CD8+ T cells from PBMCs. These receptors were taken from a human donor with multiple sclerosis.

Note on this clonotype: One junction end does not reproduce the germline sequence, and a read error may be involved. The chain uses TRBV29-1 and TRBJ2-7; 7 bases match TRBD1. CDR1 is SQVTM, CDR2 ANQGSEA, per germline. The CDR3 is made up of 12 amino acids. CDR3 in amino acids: CSVPNRQGESLF. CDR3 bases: TGCAGCGTTCCGAATCGACAGGGAGAATCCCTCTTC.

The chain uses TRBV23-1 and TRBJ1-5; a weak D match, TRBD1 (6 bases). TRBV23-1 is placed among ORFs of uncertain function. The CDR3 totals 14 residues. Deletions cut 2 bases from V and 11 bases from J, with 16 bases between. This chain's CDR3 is CASSQVRGGFAQHF. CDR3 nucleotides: TGCGCCAGCAGTCAAGTGAGGGGGGGGTTCGCCCAGCATTTT.

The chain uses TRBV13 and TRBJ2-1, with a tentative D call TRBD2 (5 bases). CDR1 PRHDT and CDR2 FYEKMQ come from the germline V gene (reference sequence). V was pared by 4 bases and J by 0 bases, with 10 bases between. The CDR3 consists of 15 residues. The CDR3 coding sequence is TGTGCCAGCAGCTCAAGGGAGAGCTCCTACAATGAGCAGTTCTTC. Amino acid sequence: CASSSRESSYNEQFF.

This CDR3 is CASSYAINNEQFF. The CDR3 bases are TGTGCCAGCAGTTACGCCATAAACAATGAGCAGTTCTTC. This chain links TRBV6-6 with TRBJ2-1; D remains unclear. This CDR3 is 13 amino acids long. Germline V gene data show CDR1 as MNHNY and CDR2 as SVGAGI (reference sequence). The V gene lost 2 bases and the J gene lost 5 bases, with 7 bases spanning the gap.

CDR3 loop: CASSRDQLWGDEQFF. In DNA form, the CDR3 reads TGTGCCAGCAGCCGGGACCAACTCTGGGGGGATGAGCAGTTCTTC. The chain has TRBV12-3 or TRBV12-4 and TRBJ2-1; possible D gene TRBD2, 6 bases. This CDR3 has 15 residues. With 6 bases removed from V and 8 bases from J, the gap between germline ends came to 20 bases.

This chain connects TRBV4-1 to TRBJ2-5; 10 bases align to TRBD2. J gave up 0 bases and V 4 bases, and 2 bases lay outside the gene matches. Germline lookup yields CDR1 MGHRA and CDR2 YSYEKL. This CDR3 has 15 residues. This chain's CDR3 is CASSPTSGYQETQYF. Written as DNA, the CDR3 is TGCGCCAGCAGCCCGACTAGCGGGTACCAAGAGACCCAGTACTTC.

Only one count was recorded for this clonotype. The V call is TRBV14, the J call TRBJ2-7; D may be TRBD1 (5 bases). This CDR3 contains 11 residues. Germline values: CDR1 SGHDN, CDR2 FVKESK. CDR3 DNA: TGTGCCAGCAGCCAAGTCTGGACATCGGGTGTC. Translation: CASSQVWTSGV.

The CDR3 loop is CASSLVPGLAGVAGELFF. The CDR3 DNA follows: TGTGCCAGCAGCTTGGTACCGGGACTAGCGGGGGTTGCCGGGGAGCTGTTTTTT. V usage is TRBV5-4 and J usage is TRBJ2-2; 14 bases line up with TRBD2. Germline V gives CDR1 SGHNT, CDR2 YYREEE (reference sequence). CDR3 length: 18 residues. Trimming removed 0 bases from V and 6 bases from J; junction bases left unmatched: 7.

This CDR3 is CASSGRARSPNQPQHF. DNA for the CDR3: TGTGCCAGCAGTGGTAGGGCTCGATCCCCAAATCAGCCCCAGCATTTT. The rearrangement uses TRBV6-1 and TRBJ1-5, with D uncertain. This CDR3 has 16 amino acids. Germline V gives CDR1 MNHNS, CDR2 SASEGT. Deletions cut 4 bases from V and 4 bases from J, with 17 bases between.

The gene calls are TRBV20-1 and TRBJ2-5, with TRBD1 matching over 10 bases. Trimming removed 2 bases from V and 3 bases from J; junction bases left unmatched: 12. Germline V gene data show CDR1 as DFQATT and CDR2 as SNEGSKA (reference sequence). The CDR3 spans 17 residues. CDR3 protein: CSARRTGTGVWKETQYF. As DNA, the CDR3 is TGCAGTGCTAGAAGAACCGGGACAGGGGTTTGGAAAGAGACCCAGTACTTC.

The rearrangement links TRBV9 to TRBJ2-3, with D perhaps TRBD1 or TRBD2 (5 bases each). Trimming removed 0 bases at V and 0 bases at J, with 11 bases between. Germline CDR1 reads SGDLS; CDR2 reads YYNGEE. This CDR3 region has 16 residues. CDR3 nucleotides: TGTGCCAGCAGCGTAGTAGCCGGGACGAGCACAGATACGCAGTATTTT. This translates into CASSVVAGTSTDTQYF.

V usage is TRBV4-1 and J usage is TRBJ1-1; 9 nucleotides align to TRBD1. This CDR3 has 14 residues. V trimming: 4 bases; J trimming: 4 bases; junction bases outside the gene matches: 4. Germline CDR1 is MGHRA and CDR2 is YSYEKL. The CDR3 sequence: CASSPRDRVTEAFF. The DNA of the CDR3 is TGCGCCAGCAGCCCGCGGGACAGGGTCACTGAAGCTTTCTTT.

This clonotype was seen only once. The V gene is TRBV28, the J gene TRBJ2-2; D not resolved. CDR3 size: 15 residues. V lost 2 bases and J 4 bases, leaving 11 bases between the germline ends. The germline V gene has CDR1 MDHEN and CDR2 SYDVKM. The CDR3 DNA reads TGTGCCAGCAGTTTAAGTGTATCGGGCACCGGGGAGCTGTTTTTT. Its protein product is CASSLSVSGTGELFF.

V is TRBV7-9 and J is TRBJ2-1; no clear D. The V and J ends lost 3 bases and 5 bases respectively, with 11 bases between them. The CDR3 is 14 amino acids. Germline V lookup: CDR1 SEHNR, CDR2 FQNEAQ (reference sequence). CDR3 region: CASSLGGSHNEQFF. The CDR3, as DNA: TGTGCCAGCAGCTTGGGTGGATCACACAATGAGCAGTTCTTC.

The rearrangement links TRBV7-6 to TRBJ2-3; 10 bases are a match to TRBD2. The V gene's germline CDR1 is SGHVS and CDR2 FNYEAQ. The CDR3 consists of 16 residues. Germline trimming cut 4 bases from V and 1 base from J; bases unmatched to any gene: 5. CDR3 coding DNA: TGTGCCAGCAGCTCTTCCGGGACTAGCGGCACAGATACGCAGTATTTT. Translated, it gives CASSSSGTSGTDTQYF.

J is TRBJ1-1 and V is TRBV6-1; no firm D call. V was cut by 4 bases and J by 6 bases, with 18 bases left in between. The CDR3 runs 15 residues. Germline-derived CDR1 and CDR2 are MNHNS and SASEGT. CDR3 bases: TGTGCCAGCAGTGCTTACACCGGGAGGTCCCCTGAAGCTTTCTTT. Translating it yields CASSAYTGRSPEAFF.

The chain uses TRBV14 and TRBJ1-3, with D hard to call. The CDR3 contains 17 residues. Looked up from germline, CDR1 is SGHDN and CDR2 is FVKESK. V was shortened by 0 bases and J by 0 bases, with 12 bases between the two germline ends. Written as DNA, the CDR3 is TGTGCCAGCAGCCAAGATGCCGGGATCTCCTCTGGAAACACCATATATTTT. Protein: CASSQDAGISSGNTIYF.

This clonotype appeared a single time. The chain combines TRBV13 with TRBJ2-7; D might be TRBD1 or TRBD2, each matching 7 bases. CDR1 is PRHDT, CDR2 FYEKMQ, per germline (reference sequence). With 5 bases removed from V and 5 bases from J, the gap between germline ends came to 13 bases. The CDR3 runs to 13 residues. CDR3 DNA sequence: TGTGCCAGCAGCAGCAGGGGGGGCCACGAGCAGTACGTC. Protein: CASSSRGGHEQYV.

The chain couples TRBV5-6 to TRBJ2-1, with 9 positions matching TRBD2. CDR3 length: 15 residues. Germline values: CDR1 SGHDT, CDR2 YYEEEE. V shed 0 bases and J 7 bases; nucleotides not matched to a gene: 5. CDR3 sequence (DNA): TGTGCCAGCAGCTTGGGTGCGGGGGGGCGGAATGAGCAGTTCTTC. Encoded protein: CASSLGAGGRNEQFF.

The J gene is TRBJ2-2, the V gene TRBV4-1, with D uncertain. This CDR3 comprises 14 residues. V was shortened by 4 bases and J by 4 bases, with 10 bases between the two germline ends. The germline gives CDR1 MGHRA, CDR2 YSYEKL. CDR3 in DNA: TGCGCCAGCAGCCCCAATACGGGCACCGGGGAGCTGTTTTTT. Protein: CASSPNTGTGELFF.

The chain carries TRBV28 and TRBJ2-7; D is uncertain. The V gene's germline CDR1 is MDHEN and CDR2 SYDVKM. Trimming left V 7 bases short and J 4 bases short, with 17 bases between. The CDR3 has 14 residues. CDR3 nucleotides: TGTGCCAGCACGGTCGGGCCCTTTTCGTACGAGCAGTACTTC. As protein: CASTVGPFSYEQYF.

CDR3 sequence reads: CASWSGETQYF. The CDR3 coding sequence is TGTGCCAGCTGGTCCGGGGAGACCCAGTACTTC. The chain recombines TRBV27 with TRBJ2-5, with D hard to call. V lost 8 bases and J lost 5, with 9 bases in between. The CDR3 extends over 11 amino acids. Germline V CDR1 and CDR2: MNHEY, SMNVEV (reference sequence).

CDR3 sequence (DNA): TGTGCCAGCAGCCAAGTGCCAGGTTACAATGAGCAGTTCTTC. Protein product: CASSQVPGYNEQFF. This sequence joins TRBV3-1 and TRBJ2-1; unclear D gene. CDR1 and CDR2 from the germline V gene are LGHDT and YNNKEL (reference sequence). The V end lost 1 base, the J end lost 4 bases, and 8 bases lay between the germline ends. This CDR3 contains 14 residues.

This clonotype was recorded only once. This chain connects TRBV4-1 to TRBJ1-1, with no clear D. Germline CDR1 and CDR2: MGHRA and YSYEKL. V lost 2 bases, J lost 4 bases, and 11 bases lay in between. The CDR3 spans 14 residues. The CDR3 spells CASSQKSGSTEAFF. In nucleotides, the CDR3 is TGCGCCAGCAGCCAAAAAAGCGGGTCCACTGAAGCTTTCTTT.

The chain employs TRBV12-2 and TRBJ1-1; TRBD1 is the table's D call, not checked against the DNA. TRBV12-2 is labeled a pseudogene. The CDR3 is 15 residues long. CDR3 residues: CASRSSGGTGHEAFF. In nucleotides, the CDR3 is TGTGCAAGTCGCTCATCAGGGGGAACAGGGCATGAAGCTTTCTTT.

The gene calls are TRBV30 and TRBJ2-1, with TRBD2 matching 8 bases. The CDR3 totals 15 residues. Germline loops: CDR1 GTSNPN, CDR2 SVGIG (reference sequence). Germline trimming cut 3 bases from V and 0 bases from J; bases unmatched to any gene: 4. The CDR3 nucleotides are TGTGCCTGGAGGGAGCGGGGGAGCTCCTACAATGAGCAGTTCTTC. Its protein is CAWRERGSSYNEQFF.

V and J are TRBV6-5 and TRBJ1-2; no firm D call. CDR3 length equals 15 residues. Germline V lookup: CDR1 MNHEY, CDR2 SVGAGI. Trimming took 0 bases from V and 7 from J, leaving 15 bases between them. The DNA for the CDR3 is TGTGCCAGCAGTTACTCCAAGGCTGGGCTCAGTGGCTACACCTTC. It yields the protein CASSYSKAGLSGYTF.